This T cell receptor beta chain is from a study of blood T cell repertoires in COVID-19. Overall study context: Spain, Italy and the United States supplied samples that represented acute and convalescent COVID-19. From T cells, B-cell-depleted T cells, or PBMCs came the material, which was cDNA or gDNA.

The CDR3 totals 14 residues. V dropped 4 bases and J dropped 3; count of bases not matched to a gene: 4. Per germline, CDR1 SGHKS and CDR2 YYEKEE (reference sequence). Original handling: For nucleated cells, counts were estimated from reference gene primer amplification. Assay: immunoSEQ multiplex PCR; the TCRdb copy retains only in-frame clones and omits some. Clonal size and the V and J genes are those of that table, whereas D and trimming came from the DNA. The repertoire holds roughly 80,000 clones, with under 85% as singletons. This receptor was taken from a human donor in a cohort sampled during active COVID-19. Sequencing was carried out using peripheral blood. The chain combines TRBV5-5 with TRBJ2-7; 10 bases are a match to TRBD2. The CDR3 spells CASSQLAGNYEQYF. CDR3 coding DNA: TGTGCCAGCAGCCAACTAGCGGGGAACTACGAGCAGTACTTC.